This T cell receptor beta chain was sequenced in a study of cytomegalovirus exposure and HLA in healthy donors (dated by TCRdb to about 2017). Regarding the study in general: An earlier analysis of roughly 610 of the donors reported 250 to 350 Gb of sequence data and approximately 120 million unique TCR beta sequences obtained from 150 million to 200 million T cells. A later genetic analysis used genome-wide SNP genotypes for about 65% of the 666 donors, treating that subset as a discovery cohort. To predict cytomegalovirus infection status, the study brought together high-throughput TCR immunosequencing, statistical association of individual TCRs with disease status, and machine learning. Typing coverage varied by locus: roughly 629-640 donors for A, B, C, DRB1 and DQB1; approximately 500 for DQA1; around 570 for DPA1; approximately 470 for DPB1. Around 320 gigabases of sequencing data and approximately 85 million unique TCR sequences were included in an early release covering around 650 HLA-typed donors. Rather than using new phenotypic data, the later analysis identified candidate immune exposures from TCR beta sequences and from how often those sequences occurred across donors. The study used immunosequencing to profile the T cell repertoires of hundreds of subjects and linked those repertoires to cytomegalovirus serostatus. A later analysis re-examined previously published TCR beta repertoires from roughly 650 donors and added high-resolution HLA genotyping to investigate patterns of TCR occurrence. All discovery cohort repertoires had been generated on a single sequencing platform. Among the roughly 400 genotyped donors, around 81% belonged to the genetic ancestry cluster associated with self-reported Caucasian donors. Because of strong linkage in the cohort, roughly five DR-DQ haplotypes were treated as single units for association and clustering. To decide whether each TCR beta V gene segment behaved as functional or pseudogenic, an earlier analysis of some 580 of the donors relied on high-throughput TCR beta sequencing. Donor age, sex, ethnicity and CMV serostatus were collected together with the repertoire data. Besides the first cohort of approximately 670 subjects, a separate validation cohort made up of roughly 120 different subjects was used. Both class I and class II loci were covered by HLA typing, at four-digit resolution. The study aimed to test whether signatures of past pathogen exposure could be identified by cataloging public T cell receptors. Among around 400 genotyped donors of the cohort, an average of roughly 240,000 unique TCR beta nucleotide sequences were sequenced per donor, roughly 20% of them non-productive. Paper-wide results and their limitations: In both the original and validation cohorts, the classifier was reported to diagnose cytomegalovirus status with high specificity and sensitivity. In a later analysis, HLA-associated TCR beta chains were found to be more clonally expanded and to have lower generation probabilities than equally common non-associated chains. At a false discovery rate of 0.05, a later analysis linked 16,951 TCR beta sequences to specific HLA alleles. HLA typing was unavailable for some donors at each locus, so association tests used only the typed subset. Because counts were too low, roughly 17 rarely observed V segments, including chromosome 9 orphons, were left out of the earlier analysis of a few hundred of the donors. The sequencing pipeline was judged likely to have produced a cluster of highly shared sequence variants as a technical artifact. An earlier analysis of approximately 540 of the donors showed that most TCR beta V segments appeared in productive rearrangements either about 90% or about 30% of the time, which broadly matched IMGT annotations. A total of 150 or so TCR beta chains were listed by the study as associated with cytomegalovirus. Sequencing depth was assumed to be roughly uniform across donors in the presence/absence analyses, though that assumption may not hold. Assigning TCR associations to individual alleles was difficult when HLA alleles, especially DR and DQ, strongly co-occurred. According to a later analysis, parvovirus B19, influenza, CMV and Epstein-Barr virus appeared linked to several top co-occurrence clusters. According to the authors, the approach could potentially be generalized to other disease states and immunological phenotypes. In a later analysis, the rate of TCR association differed among HLA loci, with DRB1 alleles having the most associated TCRs and HLA-C alleles having the fewest. Only TCR beta chains were sequenced in this cohort, and the absence of alpha or paired-chain data limited detectable features. In vitro tests confirmed that a few of the cytomegalovirus-associated TCR beta chains recognize cytomegalovirus antigens. In a later genetic analysis, a missense DCLRE1C variant was associated with V-gene and J-gene trimming of TCR beta chains, and the association was replicated in an independent cohort. A further reported finding was that TCR beta sequences accurately predicted the HLA-A and HLA-B alleles for most subjects in the first cohort. According to a later genetic analysis, donors in an Asian-associated ancestry cluster had fewer N-insertions in productive TCRs than the approximately 670-donor mean. Linkage disequilibrium might explain the correlated functional status among segregating V segments, but an unknown experimental factor could not be ruled out. Some IMGT-functional V segments, including TRBV6-2 and TRBV6-3, could not be distinguished by the 87-base-pair reads and were therefore excluded. Most TCR sequences were seen in very few donors, while some public TCRs were found in many individuals. According to a later analysis, most CMV-associated TCR beta chains appeared to be HLA-restricted, and the HLA associations seemed to be driven largely by CMV exposure. The only immune exposure information available for the cohort was CMV serostatus.

Libraries were constructed by the immunoSEQ multiplex PCR assay. The multiplex PCR relied on a mix of 60 forward primers for TCR Vbeta segments and 13 reverse primers for TCR Jbeta segments. Amplification of the CDR3 region of rearranged TCR beta genes was performed with a multiplex PCR assay on genomic DNA. The Illumina HiSeq System was used to sequence the amplified TCR beta libraries as 87-base-pair reads. The original pipeline was this. In a later analysis, tens of millions of unique TCR beta chains were counted across the 500 to 850 repertoires, and roughly 11 million of these chains were shared by at least two donors. Raw reads were error-corrected and collapsed into unique sequences by a nearest-neighbor algorithm in which closely related sequences were merged to remove PCR and sequencing errors. Alignment of CDR3 sequences to IMGT reference sequences was used to assign V, D and J gene segments. For a sequence to be retained, at least a six-nucleotide match to both a V gene segment and a J gene segment was required. A rearrangement was called productive if the CDR3 had no stop codons and remained in frame with V and J, and every other rearrangement was called non-productive. Following IMGT convention, CDR3 was defined as the stretch from the second conserved V-encoded cysteine to the conserved J-encoded phenylalanine. The earlier analysis of about 590 of the donors excluded sequences that lacked an unambiguous match to a single V gene segment. An earlier analysis of fewer than 650 of the donors classified V segments as functional when productive rearrangements were above 56.7% and as segregating when the standard deviation between donors was above 5%. A statistical classification framework was built to diagnose cytomegalovirus status from the catalog of TCR beta chain sequences. In a later analysis, TCR nucleotide sequences were compared against IMGT/GENE-DB human TR gene sequences so that V and J genes could be assigned. In a later analysis, CDR3 sequences and most-parsimonious VDJ recombination scenarios were assigned using the TCRdist pipeline. A later analysis defined each TCR beta chain by its CDR3 amino acid sequence plus V-gene family, and excluded reads lacking a unique V-gene family. In a later analysis, nearly 600 highly shared, low-generation-probability nucleotide sequences were removed to address suspected cross-contamination and a sequencing artifact. In a later analysis, a clonal expansion index for each public chain was calculated from normalized within-repertoire ranks of inferred template counts. In a later analysis, generation probabilities were computed with a VDJ recombination model fitted to out-of-frame rearrangements, and the resulting probabilities were checked against IGoR. A later analysis scored TCR-TCR, TCR-HLA and TCR-CMV co-occurrence with hypergeometric tests, applying a repertoire-size bias correction to TCR pairs. False discovery rates were estimated in a later analysis by permuting HLA or CMV assignments 20 times. In a later analysis, co-occurring TCRs were grouped using DBSCAN, and TCRdist sequence similarity was added for clustering within HLA-allele-positive subsets. Repertoires with fewer than 30,000 or more than 120,000 public chains, plus five repertoires with anomalous nucleotide sharing, were excluded from co-occurrence clustering. Here the immuneACCESS table is served through TCRdb, limited to in-frame sequences with V and J called. Missing clones are a known gap in these copies; in checked studies unresolved V genes cover under half, and the rest lacks a known reason. V, J and clone size reflect that table, while D and trimming were determined from the DNA. This sample gives roughly 180,000 clones in total; around 80% of them show up just once. The biggest ten clones account for roughly 4.5% of the sample.

Relative to germline, V is 0 bases shorter and J is 3 bases shorter, with 15 bases between their ends. The germline V gene gives CDR1 as SGDLS and CDR2 as YYNGEE. The CDR3 runs 16 residues from the cysteine to the phenylalanine. The CDR3 DNA has 48 bases and is translated from base 1. In total, roughly 670 healthy bone marrow donors made up the cohort. At the time of sampling, all cohort members were nominally healthy, though unrecorded immune exposures were likely present. The donor was CMV seropositive and belonged to the group of 250 to 300 seropositive cohort members. A peripheral blood sample was provided by each donor, and peripheral blood mononuclear cells were used for TCR beta sequencing. Genomic DNA extraction from the blood cell samples was performed with the Qiagen DNeasy Blood Extraction Kit. Turning to this clone: The specificity of this receptor is unknown. No base quality information exists; no much larger clone differs at one position.

The sequenced material came from PBMCs. The chain joins TRBV9 to TRBJ1-1; the D gene is possibly TRBD1, with 5 bases matching. The receptor comes from a woman aged 50 to 60 in good health and CMV-seropositive. At the DNA level, the sequence is TGTGCCAGCAGCGTAGGGGAGGGGAACTGGGACACTGAAGCTTTCTTT. This translates into CASSVGEGNWDTEAFF.